Following are 32 T cell receptor beta chains from one sample sequenced in a study of T cells after yellow fever vaccination. A single record per CDR3 protein comes from TCRdb applying MiXCR to the 5' RACE reads. The data hold 450,000 to 550,000 distinct CDR3 sequences, with 15% to 20% observed a single time. Sequenced here: PBMCs, sampled 15 days after the yellow fever booster vaccination. The source of these receptors is a man younger than 40 who received the YFV17D yellow fever vaccine.

The CDR3 sequence is CASSRGRGTSRDTGELFF. In nucleotides, the CDR3 is TGTGCCAGCAGCCGGGGACGCGGGACCTCGCGGGACACCGGGGAGCTGTTTTTT. The chain employs TRBV12-3 or TRBV12-4 and TRBJ2-2, with D possibly TRBD2 on 6 matching bases. The ends were cut back, 6 bases at V and 3 bases at J, with 23 bases in the middle. This CDR3 has 18 amino acids.

This clonotype appeared a few times. This sequence joins TRBV20-1 and TRBJ2-3; 8 bases are a match to TRBD2. The CDR3 length is 15 residues. Germline trimming cut 3 bases from V and 4 bases from J; bases unmatched to any gene: 9. Germline CDR1 is DFQATT and CDR2 is SNEGSKA (reference sequence). This chain's CDR3 is CSASPPNGRADTQYF. CDR3 DNA sequence: TGCAGTGCTAGCCCCCCCAACGGGAGGGCAGATACGCAGTATTTT.

V is TRBV11-3 and J is TRBJ2-7; perhaps TRBD1 as D (5 bases). V was cut by 5 bases and J by 2 bases, with 16 bases left in between. CDR1 and CDR2 from the germline V gene are SGHNT and YENEEA. The CDR3 spans 15 residues. The chain's CDR3 is CASSLRPGLPYEQYF. CDR3 bases: TGTGCCAGCAGCCTTAGACCAGGGCTCCCCTACGAGCAGTACTTC.

Here the CDR3 reads CSARRVGALGDRAEQYF. DNA of the CDR3: TGCAGTGCTCGTAGAGTGGGAGCCCTTGGGGACAGGGCCGAGCAGTACTTC. V usage is TRBV20-1 and J usage is TRBJ2-7, with 9 bases identical to TRBD1. Looked up from germline, CDR1 is DFQATT and CDR2 is SNEGSKA (reference sequence). CDR3 length: 17 amino acids. Germline trimming cut 5 bases from V and 6 bases from J; bases unmatched to any gene: 20.

The chain uses TRBV30 and TRBJ2-5; D gene uncertain. The germline V and J ends were trimmed by 0 bases and 3 bases, with 2 bases remaining between them. Germline CDR1 GTSNPN, CDR2 SVGIG (reference sequence). The CDR3 runs to 11 residues. CDR3 loop: CAWSVEETQYF. The CDR3 DNA reads as TGTGCCTGGAGTGTTGAAGAGACCCAGTACTTC.

V and J are TRBV29-1 and TRBJ2-2; no clear D gene. The germline V and J ends were trimmed by 3 bases and 4 bases, with 12 bases remaining between them. Germline values: CDR1 SQVTM, CDR2 ANQGSEA. This CDR3 is 14 amino acids long. CDR3 nucleotides: TGCAGCGTTGAGTTCGTTTGGGGCACCGGGGAGCTGTTTTTT. It yields the protein CSVEFVWGTGELFF.

The chain joins TRBV29-1 to TRBJ2-3; D unclear. Trimming left V 6 bases short and J 4 bases short, with 17 bases between. Per germline, CDR1 SQVTM and CDR2 ANQGSEA. This CDR3 comprises 14 residues. The CDR3 sequence is CSVGKNPVPDTQYF. Here the CDR3 DNA reads TGCAGCGTCGGAAAAAACCCCGTTCCAGATACGCAGTATTTT.

The rearrangement links TRBV7-2 to TRBJ2-7, with 12 bases aligning to TRBD2. V was pared by 5 bases and J by 0 bases, with 8 bases of the junction left unmatched. Germline assignment: CDR1 SGHTA and CDR2 FQGNSA. This CDR3 is 17 amino acids long. In DNA, the CDR3 is TGTGCCAGCAGCGAGACTAGCGGGGGACACCACTCCTACGAGCAGTACTTC. Protein product: CASSETSGGHHSYEQYF.

This clonotype was detected only a few times. This chain links TRBV27 with TRBJ2-1, with 9 bases lining up with TRBD1. The V segment lost 6 bases and the J segment 4 bases; nucleotides outside the gene matches: 16. The CDR3 is made up of 18 amino acids. Germline V gene data show CDR1 as MNHEY and CDR2 as SMNVEV (reference sequence). Here the CDR3 DNA reads TGTGCCAGCAGAAACAGGGGGCGTTTCCCTATGGGTTACAATGAGCAGTTCTTC. Translating gives CASRNRGRFPMGYNEQFF.

The chain couples TRBV4-3 to TRBJ1-2; TRBD1 matches at 9 bases. J was trimmed by 6 bases and V by 2 bases; bases with no gene match: 7. Germline assignment: CDR1 LGHNA and CDR2 YSLEER. The CDR3 runs to 15 residues. The CDR3 DNA follows: TGCGCCAGCAGCCAAACCGGGACAGGGTGGGATGGCTACACCTTC. It is translated as CASSQTGTGWDGYTF.

This clonotype turned up a few times. This chain links TRBV10-3 with TRBJ2-2; 10 bases line up with TRBD2. The CDR3 is 15 amino acids. Germline-derived CDR1 and CDR2 are ENHRY and SYGVKD. J gave up 4 bases and V 9 bases, and 8 bases lay outside the gene matches. The CDR3 reads CAMASGRGGTGELFF. The CDR3 DNA sequence: TGTGCCATGGCTAGCGGGAGAGGTGGCACCGGGGAGCTGTTTTTT.

The gene calls are TRBV7-2 and TRBJ2-5, with 7 bases aligning to TRBD2. The CDR3 covers 17 residues. Germline V CDR1 and CDR2: SGHTA, FQGNSA. The trim removed 5 bases at V and 7 bases at J, leaving 19 bases unmatched. The CDR3 sequence is CASSPPSGSGNRGTQYF. DNA of the CDR3: TGTGCCAGCAGCCCACCCTCGGGGAGCGGGAACCGGGGGACCCAGTACTTC.

In regard to this clonotype: One end of the junction varies from germline; a read error may be responsible. The chain has TRBV9 and TRBJ1-5, with no clear D. CDR1 and CDR2 (germline): SGDLS, YYNGEE. CDR3 length equals 15 residues. CDR3 nucleotide sequence: TGTTCCAGCAGCGTAGGAGGAAATCGCAATCAGCCCCAGCATTTT. This encodes CSSSVGGNRNQPQHF.

The gene calls are TRBV24-1 and TRBJ2-3, with D perhaps TRBD2 (6 bases). Germline CDR1 and CDR2: KGHDR and SFDVKD. The CDR3 extends over 15 amino acids. Trimming took off 3 bases at V and 1 base at J, with 10 bases between the two ends. The CDR3 protein is CATSDPGLRTDTQYF. In nucleotides, the CDR3 is TGTGCCACCAGTGATCCGGGACTTCGCACAGATACGCAGTATTTT.

This clonotype showed up just a few times. The V gene is TRBV5-1, the J gene TRBJ1-4, with D unclear. CDR1 and CDR2 from the germline V gene are SGHRS and YFSETQ. The CDR3 length is 15 residues. V was clipped by 0 bases and J by 0 bases, with 6 bases between them. The CDR3 is CASSLGDATNEKLFF. The CDR3 coding sequence is TGCGCCAGCAGCTTGGGCGATGCAACTAATGAAAAACTGTTTTTT.

V and J are TRBV7-2 and TRBJ2-5; 8 nucleotides line up with TRBD2. The germline V gene has CDR1 SGHTA and CDR2 FQGNSA. The CDR3 has 14 residues. Trimming at V came to 5 bases and at J to 1 base, leaving 3 bases not matched to a gene. CDR3 loop: CASSNGLAQETQYF. The CDR3 region has the DNA TGTGCCAGCAGCAATGGACTAGCCCAAGAGACCCAGTACTTC. The full variable domain, rest sourced from reference TRBV7-2 and TRBJ2-5, is GAGVSQSPSNKVTEKGKDVELRCDPISGHTALYWYRQSLGQGLEFLIYFQGNSAPDKSGLPSDRFSAERTGGSVSTLTIQRTQQEDSAVYLCASSNGLAQETQYFGPGTRLLVL.

This clonotype was seen a handful of times. CDR3 region: CASSERLGLNEQFF. CDR3 DNA sequence: TGTGCCAGCAGCGAAAGACTAGGCCTCAATGAGCAGTTCTTC. The chain is built from TRBV11-1 and TRBJ2-1, with a weak D call TRBD2 (6 bases). The V gene's germline CDR1 is SGHAT and CDR2 FQDESV (reference sequence). Deletions cut 5 bases from V and 6 bases from J, with 14 bases between. The CDR3 extends over 14 amino acids.

J is TRBJ1-1 and V is TRBV5-1; D is perhaps TRBD1 (6 bases). The germline CDR1 and CDR2 sequences are SGHRS and YFSETQ. The CDR3 length is 14 residues. V gave up 4 bases and J gave up 5 bases, with 15 bases separating them. The CDR3 protein is CASSDPGGRTEAFF. The CDR3 DNA sequence: TGCGCCAGCAGCGACCCCGGGGGGCGGACTGAAGCTTTCTTT.

This chain joins TRBV18 and TRBJ2-1; the match to TRBD2 covers 7 bases. J gave up 4 bases and V 6 bases, and 12 bases lay outside the gene matches. Germline CDR1 KGHSH, CDR2 LQKENI. There are 16 residues in the CDR3. The CDR3 DNA is TGTGCCAGCTCCGTTTCGTGGGCGGGAGAGTACAATGAGCAGTTCTTC. Protein sequence: CASSVSWAGEYNEQFF.

This clonotype has just a few counts. The rearrangement uses TRBV7-2 and TRBJ2-7; 11 positions match TRBD2. The CDR3 is 15 amino acids. Trimming took 2 bases from V and 4 from J; bases not matched to a gene: 4. Germline V gives CDR1 SGHTA, CDR2 FQGNSA. The CDR3 coding sequence is TGTGCCAGCAGCTTATCGGGACTAGCGGCTTACGAGCAGTACTTC. Amino acids: CASSLSGLAAYEQYF.

V is TRBV7-2 and J is TRBJ2-3; D not resolved. Germline V gene data show CDR1 as SGHTA and CDR2 as FQGNSA. The CDR3 runs 14 residues. V was clipped by 5 bases and J by 4 bases, with 13 bases between them. The CDR3 protein is CASSRLTISDTQYF. The DNA for the CDR3 is TGTGCCAGCAGCCGTCTTACCATTTCAGATACGCAGTATTTT. Complete variable domain (other parts from reference TRBV7-2 and TRBJ2-3): GAGVSQSPSNKVTEKGKDVELRCDPISGHTALYWYRQSLGQGLEFLIYFQGNSAPDKSGLPSDRFSAERTGGSVSTLTIQRTQQEDSAVYLCASSRLTISDTQYFGPGTRLTVL.

V and J are TRBV15 and TRBJ1-2; TRBD1 agrees at 7 bases. This CDR3 is built from 13 residues. Germline V gives CDR1 LNHNV, CDR2 YYDKDF (reference sequence). V lost 5 bases, J lost 4 bases, and 4 bases stayed unmatched. As DNA, the CDR3 is TGTGCCACCAGCGGGGGACAGCTCTATGGCTACACCTTC. Its protein product is CATSGGQLYGYTF.

The DNA for the CDR3 is TGTGCCAGCATGATCACTAGCGGGTGGGGTCGGGTGGAAAACAATGAGCAGTTCTTC. Translating it yields CASMITSGWGRVENNEQFF. J is TRBJ2-1 and V is TRBV6-1, with 9 bases matching TRBD2. Per the germline V gene, CDR1 is MNHNS and CDR2 is SASEGT. After removal of 7 bases from V and 5 bases from J, the junction contained 21 bases not matched to a gene. This CDR3 is built from 19 residues.

This clonotype was counted at least ten times. The chain links TRBV18 to TRBJ2-4, with D tentatively TRBD2 (5 bases). V was clipped by 0 bases and J by 3 bases, with 9 bases between them. The CDR3 consists of 15 residues. Germline V CDR1 and CDR2: KGHSH, LQKENI. CDR3 bases: TGTGCCAGCTCACCACCAGGACTGGACAAAAACATTCAGTACTTC. As protein: CASSPPGLDKNIQYF.

The chain carries TRBV5-4 and TRBJ2-2; the D gene is possibly TRBD2 (6 bases). The V gene's germline CDR1 is SGHNT and CDR2 YYREEE (reference sequence). V lost 3 bases and J 1 base, leaving 13 bases between the germline ends. The CDR3 consists of 16 residues. The CDR3 region is CASSSLSSGNTGELFF. In nucleotides, the CDR3 is TGTGCCAGCAGCTCCCTCAGTAGCGGGAACACCGGGGAGCTGTTTTTT.

V gene TRBV12-3 or TRBV12-4 combines with J gene TRBJ1-5; D gene unclear. The V and J ends lost 2 bases and 7 bases respectively, with 6 bases between them. CDR3 length: 12 residues. The DNA of the CDR3 is TGTGCCAGCAGTTTAAATCGACAGCCCCAGCATTTT. It specifies CASSLNRQPQHF.

This clonotype has at least ten counts. The J gene is TRBJ2-1, the V gene TRBV28; 7 bases fit TRBD2. CDR1 and CDR2 from the germline V gene are MDHEN and SYDVKM. The CDR3 is 15 amino acids. Trimming removed 3 bases from V and 2 bases from J; junction bases left unmatched: 4. CDR3 bases: TGTGCCAGCAGTTTTAGCGGGTTTCCCTACAATGAGCAGTTCTTC. Encoded protein: CASSFSGFPYNEQFF.

The V gene is TRBV5-1, the J gene TRBJ2-3, with D hard to call. CDR1 is SGHRS, CDR2 YFSETQ, per germline. The CDR3 is 13 amino acids. Trimming pared 2 bases from V and 6 bases from J, leaving 10 bases between. CDR3 DNA: TGCGCCAGCAGCTTAGGAGTTCATGATACGCAGTATTTT. It is translated as CASSLGVHDTQYF. The variable domain in full, completed from reference TRBV5-1 and TRBJ2-3, reads KAGVTQTPRYLIKTRGQQVTLSCSPISGHRSVSWYQQTPGQGLQFLFEYFSETQRNKGNFPGRFSGRQFSNSRSEMNVSTLELGDSALYLCASSLGVHDTQYFGPGTRLTVL.

The genes are TRBV2 and TRBJ2-5, with D hard to call. CDR3 length: 13 residues. Germline V gene lookup returns CDR1 SNHLY and CDR2 FYNNEI. Trimming shortened V by 1 base and J by 4 bases, and 7 bases separated the two germline ends. CDR3 amino acids: CASSEGAVETQYF. DNA for the CDR3: TGTGCCAGCAGTGAAGGGGCAGTAGAGACCCAGTACTTC.

As regards this clonotype: A junction boundary mismatches the germline segment, possibly from a read error. The chain recombines TRBV6-1 with TRBJ2-6; D tentatively fits TRBD1 or TRBD2 (5 bases each). The germline V gene encodes CDR1 MNHNS and CDR2 SASEGT. The CDR3 totals 13 residues. The DNA for the CDR3 is TGTGCCAGTACGGGATCTGGGGCCAACGTCCAGACTTTC. Protein: CASTGSGANVQTF.

This clonotype was recorded a few times. The chain uses TRBV9 and TRBJ2-2; D is unclear. V lost 4 bases and J 4 bases, leaving 8 bases between the germline ends. Per the germline V gene, CDR1 is SGDLS and CDR2 is YYNGEE. CDR3 length equals 13 residues. The CDR3 coding sequence is TGTGCCAGCAGCTCCAGATCCACCGGGGAGCTGTTTTTT. Its protein product is CASSSRSTGELFF.

A few counts support this clonotype. This chain links TRBV10-3 with TRBJ2-3, with TRBD2 matching over 8 bases. The CDR3 covers 15 residues. From germline, CDR1 is ENHRY and CDR2 SYGVKD. V lost 3 bases, J lost 6 bases, and 8 bases stayed unmatched. The chain's CDR3 is CAISEVSGKGDTQYF. CDR3 sequence (DNA): TGTGCCATCAGTGAAGTTAGCGGGAAGGGGGATACGCAGTATTTT.